This T cell receptor (beta chain) came from a study of T cell responses to AZD1222 COVID-19 vaccine. Repertoires were generated with immunoSEQ multiplex PCR, while TCRdb's copy carries only in-frame clones and drops some. This sample carries more than 110,000 clones, roughly 90% of them seen once, and the ten largest clones take about 3%. Notes on this clone: Its antigen is not identified.

Germline V gene data show CDR1 as LGHDT and CDR2 as YNNKEL (reference sequence). The V segment lost 4 bases and the J segment 3 bases; nucleotides outside the gene matches: 5. This CDR3 has 14 residues. General observations from the study: With two AZD1222 doses given, Spike-specific TCR breadth and depth both rose. Regions 160-218 and 743-854 held dominance among vaccine-associated CD4 TCRs, which spanned spike. Only 5 to 7 individuals given AZD1222 were seropositive at baseline.

Sequenced here: peripheral blood, sampled on day 0 of AZD1222 vaccination. This TCR was sampled from an adult in good health. This rearrangement joins TRBV3-1 (or the pseudogene TRBV3-2) to TRBJ1-1; 7 bases map to TRBD1. In DNA form, the CDR3 reads TGTGCCAGCAGCCCCCAGACAGGGTACACTGAAGCTTTCTTT. This encodes CASSPQTGYTEAFF.